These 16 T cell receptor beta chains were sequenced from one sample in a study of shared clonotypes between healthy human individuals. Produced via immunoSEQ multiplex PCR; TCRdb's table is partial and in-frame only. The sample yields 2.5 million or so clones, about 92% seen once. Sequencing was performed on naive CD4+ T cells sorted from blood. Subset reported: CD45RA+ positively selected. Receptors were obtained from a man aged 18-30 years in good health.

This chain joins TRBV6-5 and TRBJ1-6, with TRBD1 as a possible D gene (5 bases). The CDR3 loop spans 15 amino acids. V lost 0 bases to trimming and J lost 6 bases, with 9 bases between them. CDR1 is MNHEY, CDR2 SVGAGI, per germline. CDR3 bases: TGTGCCAGCAGTTACTCGACAGATGGTAATTCACCCCTCCACTTT. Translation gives CASSYSTDGNSPLHF.

The CDR3 here is CASSPGQGVRGNEQFF. Written as DNA, the CDR3 is TGTGCCAGCAGTCCGGGACAGGGGGTGAGGGGCAATGAGCAGTTCTTC. The chain combines TRBV11-2 with TRBJ2-1; 11 nucleotides agree with TRBD1. The V gene's germline CDR1 is SGHAT and CDR2 FQNNGV. The CDR3 is 16 residues long. V was clipped by 6 bases and J by 6 bases; unmatched bases: 10.

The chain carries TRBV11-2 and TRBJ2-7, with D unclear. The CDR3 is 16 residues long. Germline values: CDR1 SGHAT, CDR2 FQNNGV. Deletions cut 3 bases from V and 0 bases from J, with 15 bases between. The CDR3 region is CASSFYLGLSSYEQYF. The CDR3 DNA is TGTGCCAGCAGCTTTTATTTGGGTCTTAGCTCCTACGAGCAGTACTTC.

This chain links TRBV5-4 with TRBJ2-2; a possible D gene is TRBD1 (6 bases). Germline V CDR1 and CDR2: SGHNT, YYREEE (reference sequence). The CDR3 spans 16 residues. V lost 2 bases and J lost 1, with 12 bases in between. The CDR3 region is CASSFAGTRNTGELFF. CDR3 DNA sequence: TGTGCCAGCAGCTTTGCCGGGACAAGGAACACCGGGGAGCTGTTTTTT.

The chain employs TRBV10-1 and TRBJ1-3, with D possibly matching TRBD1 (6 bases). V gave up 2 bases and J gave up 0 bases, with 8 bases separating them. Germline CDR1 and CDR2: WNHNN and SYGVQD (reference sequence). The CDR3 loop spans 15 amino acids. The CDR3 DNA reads TGCGCCAGCAGTGAGGCCAGGGGCTCTGGAAACACCATATATTTT. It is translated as CASSEARGSGNTIYF.

DNA of the CDR3: TGTGCCAGCTGGAGGGACAGGGGGCCTCTCAATGAGCAGTTCTTC. Its translation: CASWRDRGPLNEQFF. The chain employs TRBV27 and TRBJ2-1, with 12 bases identical to TRBD1. The CDR3 is 15 residues long. The J segment lost 6 bases and the V segment lost 8 bases, leaving 8 bases of the junction unmatched. Germline lookup yields CDR1 MNHEY and CDR2 SMNVEV (reference sequence).

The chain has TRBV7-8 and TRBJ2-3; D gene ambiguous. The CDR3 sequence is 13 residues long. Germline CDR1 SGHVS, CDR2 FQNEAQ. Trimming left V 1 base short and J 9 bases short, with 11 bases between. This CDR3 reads CASSLGNLNTQYF. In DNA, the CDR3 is TGTGCCAGCAGCTTAGGGAATCTGAACACGCAGTATTTT.

For the CDR3, the DNA is TGTGCCAGTAGATCAAGGTCGCGTAATGAAAAACTGTTTTTT. This translates into CASRSRSRNEKLFF. The chain employs TRBV19 and TRBJ1-4, with D unclear. V lost 6 bases to trimming and J lost 4 bases, with 12 bases between them. CDR3 length equals 14 residues. Germline V gives CDR1 LNHDA, CDR2 SQIVND (reference sequence).

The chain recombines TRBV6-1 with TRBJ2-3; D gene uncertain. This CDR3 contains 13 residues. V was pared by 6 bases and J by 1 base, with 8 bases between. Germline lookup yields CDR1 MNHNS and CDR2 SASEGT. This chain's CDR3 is CASRARGTDTQYF. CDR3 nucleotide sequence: TGTGCCAGCAGAGCCCGCGGCACAGATACGCAGTATTTT.

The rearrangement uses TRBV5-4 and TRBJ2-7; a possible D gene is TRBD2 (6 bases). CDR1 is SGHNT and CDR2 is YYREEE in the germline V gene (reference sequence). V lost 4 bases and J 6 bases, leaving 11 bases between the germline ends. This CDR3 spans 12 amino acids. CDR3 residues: CASSLGGIEQYF. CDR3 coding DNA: TGTGCCAGCAGCCTCGGAGGGATCGAGCAGTACTTC. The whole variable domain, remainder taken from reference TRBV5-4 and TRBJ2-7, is ETGVTQSPTHLIKTRGQQVTLRCSSQSGHNTVSWYQQALGQGPQFIFQYYREEENGRGNFPPRFSGLQFPNYSSELNVNALELDDSALYLCASSLGGIEQYFGPGTRLTVT.

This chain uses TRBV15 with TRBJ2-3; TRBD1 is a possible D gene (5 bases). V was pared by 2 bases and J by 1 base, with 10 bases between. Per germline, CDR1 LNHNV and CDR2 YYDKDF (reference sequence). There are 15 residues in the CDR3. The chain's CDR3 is CATSRRGLGTDTQYF. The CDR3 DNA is TGTGCCACCAGCAGAAGGGGCCTGGGCACAGATACGCAGTATTTT.

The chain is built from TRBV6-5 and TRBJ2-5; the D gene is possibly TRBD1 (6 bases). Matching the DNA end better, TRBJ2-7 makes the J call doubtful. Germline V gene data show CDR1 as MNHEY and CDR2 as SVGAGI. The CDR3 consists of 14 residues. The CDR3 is CASSYGLQGFEQYF. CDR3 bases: TGTGCCAGCAGTTACGGTTTGCAGGGGTTCGAGCAGTACTTC.

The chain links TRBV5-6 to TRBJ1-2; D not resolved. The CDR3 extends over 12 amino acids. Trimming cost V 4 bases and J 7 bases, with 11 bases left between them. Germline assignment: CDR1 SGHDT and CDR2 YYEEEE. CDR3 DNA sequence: TGTGCCAGCAGCCCGGGTTTCGGTGGCTACACCTTC. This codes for CASSPGFGGYTF.

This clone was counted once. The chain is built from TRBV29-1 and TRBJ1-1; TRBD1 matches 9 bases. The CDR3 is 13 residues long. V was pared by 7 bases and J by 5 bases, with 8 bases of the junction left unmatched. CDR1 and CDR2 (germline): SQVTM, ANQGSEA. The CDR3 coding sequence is TGCAGCGGCGCTAACAGGGGGCTGACTGAAGCTTTCTTT. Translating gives CSGANRGLTEAFF.

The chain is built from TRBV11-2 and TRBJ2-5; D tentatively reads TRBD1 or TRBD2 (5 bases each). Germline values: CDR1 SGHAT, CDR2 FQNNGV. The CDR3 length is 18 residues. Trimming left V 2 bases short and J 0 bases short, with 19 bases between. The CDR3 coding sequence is TGTGCCAGCAGCTTAAGGGTTCGGGGCGGAGCGTACCAAGAGACCCAGTACTTC. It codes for CASSLRVRGGAYQETQYF. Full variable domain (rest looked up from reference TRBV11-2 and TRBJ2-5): EAGVAQSPRYKIIEKRQSVAFWCNPISGHATLYWYQQILGQGPKLLIQFQNNGVVDDSQLPKDRFSAERLKGVDSTLKIQPAKLEDSAVYLCASSLRVRGGAYQETQYFGPGTRLLVL.

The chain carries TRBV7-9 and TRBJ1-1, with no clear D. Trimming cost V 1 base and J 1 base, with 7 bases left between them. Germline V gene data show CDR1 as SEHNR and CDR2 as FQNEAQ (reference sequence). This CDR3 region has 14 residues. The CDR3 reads CASSLDPENTEAFF. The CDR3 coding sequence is TGTGCCAGCAGCTTAGATCCAGAGAACACTGAAGCTTTCTTT.